The 3 T cell receptor beta chains reported below all come from one sample, sequenced in a study of healthy donors' naive CD4 and CD8 T cells. A linear amplification protocol produced the TCR libraries from 500 ng of total RNA. TCRdb reanalysed the reads using MiXCR and keeps one entry per CDR3 protein. The sample has around 200,000 distinct CDR3 sequences; 65% to 75% are singletons. The source material was naive CD4+ and CD8+ T cells sorted from blood, pooled from several donors. Receptor source: a pool of human donors in good health; the sample pools cells from several healthy donors.

The chain recombines TRBV30 with TRBJ1-1; possible D gene TRBD1, 5 bases. Trimming left V 2 bases short and J 1 base short, with 29 bases between. Germline loops: CDR1 GTSNPN, CDR2 SVGIG (reference sequence). The CDR3 spans 20 residues. CDR3 bases: TGTGCCTGGAGTCCGCACATAAACCCGCGGGGCCTAGATGGGAACACTGAAGCTTTCTTT. Its protein product is CAWSPHINPRGLDGNTEAFF.

The V gene is TRBV6-5, the J gene TRBJ1-6; D is possibly TRBD1 (5 bases). The length of the CDR3 is 16 residues. CDR1 is MNHEY, CDR2 SVGAGI, per germline. Trimming took 2 bases from V and 10 from J, leaving 18 bases between them. CDR3 nucleotide sequence: TGTGCCAGCAGTTACGAGGGGCGAACAACGGGGTCACCCCTCCACTTT. This encodes CASSYEGRTTGSPLHF.

Remarks on this clonotype: At one of its ends the junction is not consistent with the germline gene, which may arise from a read error. The chain carries TRBV10-3 and TRBJ2-1, with 10 bases matching TRBD2. Germline CDR1 ENHRY, CDR2 SYGVKD. The CDR3 spans 15 residues. The CDR3 is CAISAPSSRTSGPVF. CDR3 sequence (DNA): TGTGCCATCAGTGCCCCGTCGTCTCGGACTAGCGGACCCGTCTTC.